These 22 T cell receptor beta chains originate from one sample sequenced in a study of blood T cell repertoires in COVID-19 (dated by TCRdb to about 2020). Library creation used the immunoSEQ multiplex PCR assay. What TCRdb holds here is the immuneACCESS table cut down to in-frame rearrangements. Part of the clones is not present; checked against another copy, under half of the missing clones reflect an unresolved V gene, and the others are unexplained. The sample profile shows around 160,000 clones; about 83% of them were found once. The ten largest clones add up to roughly 5.5% of the sample. Sequenced: PBMCs or T cells enriched from blood (not recorded which). The receptors originated from a woman between 50 and 59 years old who had been exposed to COVID-19.

The chain is built from TRBV19 and TRBJ2-3; weak D call: TRBD1 (5 bases). The CDR3 contains 17 residues. Germline CDR1 LNHDA, CDR2 SQIVND (reference sequence). V was pared by 1 base and J by 4 bases, with 18 bases between. The CDR3 region is CASSIAQGRSWADTQYF. The DNA of the CDR3 is TGTGCCAGTAGTATAGCGCAGGGAAGAAGTTGGGCAGATACGCAGTATTTT.

The chain uses TRBV19 and TRBJ1-4, with TRBD1 matching over 9 bases. CDR1 and CDR2 (germline): LNHDA, SQIVND (reference sequence). V lost 7 bases and J lost 8; bases outside the gene matches: 5. This CDR3 has 13 amino acids. This chain's CDR3 is CASNRGRREKLFF. Written as DNA, the CDR3 is TGTGCCAGTAACAGGGGGCGCCGGGAAAAACTGTTTTTT.

This clone was seen more than once but under ten times. This chain joins TRBV10-2 and TRBJ1-2; D remains unclear. Trimming removed 6 bases at V and 5 bases at J, with 13 bases between. CDR1 WSHSY and CDR2 SAAADI come from the germline V gene. CDR3 length equals 13 residues. The CDR3 nucleotides read TGCGCCAGCAGCGGGTACTCCAGATATGGCTACACCTTC. Its translation: CASSGYSRYGYTF.

The chain recombines TRBV19 with TRBJ1-5; 8 bases are a match to TRBD1. Germline lookup yields CDR1 LNHDA and CDR2 SQIVND (reference sequence). V was pared by 5 bases and J by 7 bases, with 10 bases of the junction left unmatched. This CDR3 comprises 15 residues. The CDR3 reads CASSSRTGTNQPQHF. The DNA of the CDR3 is TGTGCCAGTAGTTCCCGGACAGGGACCAACCAGCCCCAGCATTTT.

The chain carries TRBV12-3 or TRBV12-4 and TRBJ2-3, with a tentative D call TRBD2 (5 bases). This CDR3 has 11 residues. Trimming removed 5 bases at V and 10 bases at J, with 10 bases between. CDR3 DNA: TGTGCCAGCAGTGATGACTACCCGCAGTATTTT. Protein: CASSDDYPQYF.

The chain is built from TRBV5-6 and TRBJ2-1; TRBD1 agrees at 7 bases. V lost 3 bases and J lost 0; bases outside the gene matches: 3. The CDR3 consists of 15 residues. Per the germline V gene, CDR1 is SGHDT and CDR2 is YYEEEE. In DNA, the CDR3 is TGTGCCAGCAGCTCGACAGGGAGCTCCTACAATGAGCAGTTCTTC. Protein product: CASSSTGSSYNEQFF.

The chain joins TRBV2 to TRBJ1-3; TRBD1 matches 10 bases. Germline loops: CDR1 SNHLY, CDR2 FYNNEI. Trimming cost V 5 bases and J 0 bases; bases outside gene matches: 10. This CDR3 is built from 18 residues. The CDR3: CASSYPRGQGGSGNTIYF. Written as DNA, the CDR3 is TGTGCCAGCAGTTACCCGCGTGGACAGGGGGGCTCTGGAAACACCATATATTTT. The whole variable domain, remainder taken from reference TRBV2 and TRBJ1-3, is EPEVTQTPSHQVTQMGQEVILRCVPISNHLYFYWYRQILGQKVEFLVSFYNNEISEKSEIFDDQFSVERPDGSNFTLKIRSTKLEDSAMYFCASSYPRGQGGSGNTIYFGEGSWLTVV.

The V call is TRBV29-1, the J call TRBJ1-2; TRBD1 matches at 10 bases. This CDR3 is 13 amino acids long. Per the germline V gene, CDR1 is SQVTM and CDR2 is ANQGSEA. J was trimmed by 5 bases and V by 6 bases; bases with no gene match: 6. The chain's CDR3 is CSVARDRGYGYTF. CDR3 sequence (DNA): TGCAGCGTCGCCCGGGACAGGGGATATGGCTACACCTTC.

The chain combines TRBV5-6 with TRBJ1-5; tentatively, D is TRBD1 (6 bases). Germline CDR1 SGHDT, CDR2 YYEEEE. V was pared by 2 bases and J by 0 bases, with 15 bases between. This CDR3 is built from 17 residues. CDR3 protein: CASSLGGAGHSNQPQHF. The CDR3 DNA is TGTGCCAGCAGCTTAGGGGGGGCCGGACATAGCAATCAGCCCCAGCATTTT.

This clone has more than one count but fewer than ten. The rearrangement joins TRBV2 to TRBJ1-1; D is unclear. The germline V gene has CDR1 SNHLY and CDR2 FYNNEI. V was cut by 0 bases and J by 0 bases, with 8 bases left in between. This CDR3 is 15 amino acids long. CDR3 loop: CASSEARTLNTEAFF. In nucleotides, the CDR3 is TGTGCCAGCAGTGAAGCGCGAACTCTGAACACTGAAGCTTTCTTT.

The chain employs TRBV5-5 and TRBJ1-6; D is unresolved. Germline-derived CDR1 and CDR2 are SGHKS and YYEKEE (reference sequence). The V gene lost 4 bases and the J gene lost 3 bases, with 14 bases spanning the gap. The CDR3 has 16 residues. The CDR3 protein is CASSAERAGYNSPLHF. The DNA of the CDR3 is TGTGCCAGCAGCGCCGAGCGGGCGGGCTATAATTCACCCCTCCACTTT.

The rearrangement links TRBV7-2 to TRBJ2-3; D perhaps matches TRBD2 (5 bases). Trimming took 1 base from V and 6 from J, leaving 8 bases between them. Germline CDR1 is SGHTA and CDR2 is FQGNSA. CDR3 length equals 13 residues. This chain's CDR3 is CASSLGRGDTQYF. In DNA, the CDR3 is TGTGCCAGCAGCTTAGGGCGAGGGGATACGCAGTATTTT.

The chain has TRBV7-2 and TRBJ2-1; 15 bases align to TRBD2. Germline V gene sequence: CDR1 SGHTA, CDR2 FQGNSA. The ends lost 3 bases at V and 4 bases at J; junction bases unmatched: 1. This CDR3 is built from 16 residues. CDR3 sequence: CASSLGLAGGYNEQFF. The CDR3 region has the DNA TGTGCCAGCAGCTTGGGACTAGCGGGAGGTTACAATGAGCAGTTCTTC. Complete variable domain (other parts from reference TRBV7-2 and TRBJ2-1): GAGVSQSPSNKVTEKGKDVELRCDPISGHTALYWYRQSLGQGLEFLIYFQGNSAPDKSGLPSDRFSAERTGGSVSTLTIQRTQQEDSAVYLCASSLGLAGGYNEQFFGPGTRLTVL.

The chain joins TRBV9 to TRBJ2-2, with 8 bases fitting TRBD2. This CDR3 spans 17 amino acids. Trimming removed 0 bases from V and 4 bases from J; junction bases left unmatched: 8. Germline V gene sequence: CDR1 SGDLS, CDR2 YYNGEE. The CDR3 region is CASSVAWGTRGTGELFF. The CDR3 DNA reads TGTGCCAGCAGCGTAGCTTGGGGGACTAGGGGCACCGGGGAGCTGTTTTTT.

V gene TRBV7-6 combines with J gene TRBJ2-3; 9 bases agree with TRBD2. This CDR3 is built from 17 residues. Germline V gives CDR1 SGHVS, CDR2 FNYEAQ. The ends lost 2 bases at V and 2 bases at J; junction bases unmatched: 8. This chain's CDR3 is CASSLSWREGITDTQYF. CDR3 nucleotides: TGTGCCAGCAGCTTATCTTGGCGGGAGGGGATCACAGATACGCAGTATTTT. Combining the CDR3 with reference TRBV7-6 and TRBJ2-3 gives the whole variable domain GAGVSQSPRYKVTKRGQDVALRCDPISGHVSLYWYRQALGQGPEFLTYFNYEAQQDKSGLPNDRFSAERPEGSISTLTIQRTEQRDSAMYRCASSLSWREGITDTQYFGPGTRLTVL.

The V call is TRBV3-1 (or the pseudogene TRBV3-2), the J call TRBJ2-1, with TRBD1 matching 10 bases. CDR1 and CDR2 (germline): LGHDT, YNNKEL (reference sequence). The CDR3 loop spans 20 amino acids. The V segment lost 0 bases and the J segment 9 bases; nucleotides outside the gene matches: 20. CDR3 loop: CASSQERQGALKVLRGEQFF. CDR3 nucleotide sequence: TGTGCCAGCAGCCAAGAGAGACAGGGGGCCCTTAAGGTCCTCCGGGGTGAGCAGTTCTTC.

The CDR3 is CAWSPGGNSGNTIYF. CDR3 bases: TGTGCCTGGAGCCCAGGGGGGAACTCTGGAAACACCATATATTTT. The chain recombines TRBV30 with TRBJ1-3, with TRBD1 identical over 7 bases. In germline, CDR1 is GTSNPN, CDR2 SVGIG (reference sequence). J lost 0 bases, V lost 3 bases, and 5 bases had no gene match. CDR3 length: 15 amino acids.

The chain is built from TRBV6-7 and TRBJ1-6; 7 bases line up with TRBD1. Being an ORF, TRBV6-7 has a function that is uncertain. Trimming at V came to 2 bases and at J to 10 bases, leaving 2 bases not matched to a gene. This CDR3 region has 13 residues. The CDR3 region has the DNA TGTGCCAGCAGTTACCAGGGACAGTCACCCCTCCACTTT. This sequence encodes CASSYQGQSPLHF.

The chain has TRBV27 and TRBJ2-3, with D tentatively TRBD2 (5 bases). V gave up 5 bases and J gave up 1 base, with 13 bases separating them. Germline V gene sequence: CDR1 MNHEY, CDR2 SMNVEV (reference sequence). The CDR3 spans 15 residues. CDR3 sequence: CASSLRTGGTDTQYF. CDR3 DNA sequence: TGTGCCAGCAGTCTGCGGACCGGGGGCACAGATACGCAGTATTTT.

The gene calls are TRBV6-5 and TRBJ2-1; TRBD2 matches at 7 bases. J gave up 1 base and V 6 bases, and 3 bases lay outside the gene matches. The CDR3 runs 14 residues. From germline, CDR1 is MNHEY and CDR2 SVGAGI. The CDR3 reads CASRGEGSYNEQFF. DNA of the CDR3: TGTGCCAGCAGAGGGGAGGGATCCTACAATGAGCAGTTCTTC.

The rearrangement uses TRBV10-3 and TRBJ2-1, with D perhaps matching TRBD2 (6 bases). Germline values: CDR1 ENHRY, CDR2 SYGVKD. Trimming stripped 0 bases from V and 8 bases from J, with 20 bases between. This CDR3 is built from 17 residues. Written as DNA, the CDR3 is TGTGCCATCAGTGAGTCGACTCGGCTAGGAGGGGCCCATGAGCAGTTCTTC. It encodes CAISESTRLGGAHEQFF.

The CDR3 spells CATLTGIRLMNTEAFF. CDR3 in DNA: TGCGCCACCCTGACAGGGATAAGGCTCATGAACACTGAAGCTTTCTTT. The J gene is TRBJ1-1, the V gene TRBV10-1; 7 positions match TRBD1. The CDR3 runs 16 residues. Germline V gene data show CDR1 as WNHNN and CDR2 as SYGVQD (reference sequence). Unmatched junction bases numbered 14, after V lost 10 bases and J lost 0 bases.